A single sample is the source of the 21 T cell receptor beta chains below, sequenced in a study of Graves' ophthalmopathy and Graves' hyperthyroidism. TCR beta CDR3 regions were amplified from RNA transcripts. A first-round RT-PCR used HTBI primers, followed by a second-round multiplex PCR. TCRdb processed the multiplex PCR reads anew with MiXCR; each CDR3 protein has one entry. The sample shows over a million distinct CDR3 sequences, about 40% of them seen only once. The sample consisted of peripheral blood or thyroid tissue (not recorded which). All receptors derive from an adult man with Graves' hyperthyroidism.

In its sample, this clonotype was seen a few times. This chain uses TRBV5-6 with TRBJ2-5; TRBD2 is a possible D gene (5 bases). The CDR3 is made up of 15 amino acids. Germline lookup yields CDR1 SGHDT and CDR2 YYEEEE. V lost 4 bases and J 7 bases, leaving 20 bases between the germline ends. The CDR3 spells CASSPPGAGWGTQYF. CDR3 in DNA: TGTGCCAGCAGCCCTCCGGGTGCGGGCTGGGGGACCCAGTACTTC.

V usage is TRBV9 and J usage is TRBJ2-3, with D tentatively TRBD1 or TRBD2 (5 bases each). Germline CDR1 SGDLS, CDR2 YYNGEE. V shed 4 bases and J shed 3 bases, with 12 bases lying between them. The CDR3 runs to 14 residues. CDR3 DNA: TGTGCCAGCAGCCCAGCAGGGAGTACAGATACGCAGTATTTT. This codes for CASSPAGSTDTQYF.

This clonotype was detected ten times or more. The chain is built from TRBV29-1 and TRBJ1-6, with D possibly being TRBD1 (5 bases). This CDR3 is 12 amino acids long. The V end lost 4 bases, the J end lost 7 bases, and 8 bases lay between the germline ends. Germline assignment: CDR1 SQVTM and CDR2 ANQGSEA. The DNA for the CDR3 is TGCAGCGTTGCAGGGATCAATTCACCCCTCCACTTT. Protein: CSVAGINSPLHF.

V gene TRBV28 combines with J gene TRBJ1-2; D is uncertain. Germline-derived CDR1 and CDR2 are MDHEN and SYDVKM. This CDR3 spans 16 amino acids. The V end lost 5 bases, the J end lost 2 bases, and 18 bases lay between the germline ends. The CDR3 reads CASSLGGSPTNYGYTF. The DNA for the CDR3 is TGTGCCAGCAGTCTAGGAGGGAGTCCAACAAACTATGGCTACACCTTC.

As regards this clonotype: One base away lies a much larger clone, so this may be a sequencing read error. This rearrangement joins TRBV29-1 to TRBJ1-1; D not resolved. Per germline, CDR1 SQVTM and CDR2 ANQGSEA. This CDR3 has 10 residues. The CDR3 DNA is TGCAGCGTAATACGGAGTGAAGCTTCCTTT. It yields the protein CSVIRSEASF. Complete variable domain (other parts from reference TRBV29-1 and TRBJ1-1): SAVISQKPSRDICQRGTSLTIQCQVDSQVTMMFWYRQQPGQSLTLIATANQGSEATYESGFVIDKFPISRPNLTFSTLTVSNMSPEDSSIYLCSVIRSEASFGQGTRLTVV.

This clonotype was seen ten or more times. The chain employs TRBV4-3 and TRBJ1-6; D is perhaps TRBD1 (6 bases). Trimming took off 4 bases at V and 7 bases at J, with 14 bases between the two ends. This CDR3 is 15 amino acids long. The germline V gene has CDR1 LGHNA and CDR2 YSLEER. CDR3 loop: CASSPHREGNSPLHF. CDR3 in DNA: TGCGCCAGCAGCCCCCACAGGGAGGGGAATTCACCCCTCCACTTT.

The J gene is TRBJ1-3, the V gene TRBV12-3 or TRBV12-4; D unclear. V lost 4 bases and J lost 0, with 7 bases in between. This CDR3 is built from 14 residues. The CDR3 region is CASSSGFSGNTIYF. For the CDR3, the DNA is TGTGCCAGCAGTTCAGGCTTCTCTGGAAACACCATATATTTT.

The V call is TRBV5-5, the J call TRBJ1-4, with TRBD1 matching 8 bases. In germline, CDR1 is SGHKS, CDR2 YYEKEE (reference sequence). Unmatched junction bases numbered 10, after V lost 5 bases and J lost 7 bases. CDR3 length equals 15 residues. The CDR3 coding sequence is TGTGCCAGCAGTTCTCTTCCAGGGGGCCTTGAAAAACTGTTTTTT. Translated: CASSSLPGGLEKLFF.

This clonotype occurred a few times. The V and J genes are TRBV3-1 and TRBJ1-2; D is possibly TRBD1 (6 bases). In germline, CDR1 is LGHDT, CDR2 YNNKEL (reference sequence). The germline V and J ends were trimmed by 4 bases and 9 bases, with 12 bases remaining between them. This CDR3 is built from 12 residues. CDR3 sequence: CASSRQGGSYTF. CDR3 bases: TGTGCCAGCAGCCGCCAAGGGGGTAGCTACACCTTC.

This chain links TRBV3-1 with TRBJ2-5; D gene uncertain. The ends were cut back, 0 bases at V and 3 bases at J, with 5 bases in the middle. Germline V lookup: CDR1 LGHDT, CDR2 YNNKEL (reference sequence). The CDR3 contains 13 residues. CDR3 loop: CASSQDIEETQYF. Written as DNA, the CDR3 is TGTGCCAGCAGCCAAGATATAGAAGAGACCCAGTACTTC.

In its sample, this clonotype was seen many times. The chain employs TRBV6-6 and TRBJ1-2; D unclear. Germline-derived CDR1 and CDR2 are MNHNY and SVGAGI (reference sequence). Trimming took 0 bases from V and 6 from J, leaving 11 bases between them. CDR3 length: 14 amino acids. The CDR3 DNA follows: TGTGCCAGCAGTTACTCGAGGGCCCAACATGGCTACACCTTC. Its protein product is CASSYSRAQHGYTF.

This clonotype was picked up many times. This chain uses TRBV7-2 with TRBJ2-7; D perhaps matches TRBD1 (6 bases). V was trimmed by 5 bases and J by 5 bases, leaving 16 bases between them. This CDR3 has 14 amino acids. Germline V gene data show CDR1 as SGHTA and CDR2 as FQGNSA. The CDR3: CASSPQGMGNEQYF. The CDR3 DNA reads as TGTGCCAGCAGCCCGCAGGGGATGGGCAACGAGCAGTACTTC. Drawing the rest from reference TRBV7-2 and TRBJ2-7, the complete variable domain is GAGVSQSPSNKVTEKGKDVELRCDPISGHTALYWYRQSLGQGLEFLIYFQGNSAPDKSGLPSDRFSAERTGGSVSTLTIQRTQQEDSAVYLCASSPQGMGNEQYFGPGTRLTVT.

This clonotype was counted once. The chain combines TRBV29-1 with TRBJ2-2; unclear D gene. This CDR3 has 14 residues. CDR1 and CDR2 from the germline V gene are SQVTM and ANQGSEA. V was pared by 4 bases and J by 3 bases, with 12 bases between. The CDR3 is CSVADMGYTGELFF. DNA for the CDR3: TGCAGCGTTGCGGATATGGGATACACCGGGGAGCTGTTTTTT.

This chain uses TRBV24-1 with TRBJ1-5, with D unresolved. The CDR3 spans 14 residues. Germline values: CDR1 KGHDR, CDR2 SFDVKD. With 2 bases removed from V and 9 bases from J, the gap between germline ends came to 13 bases. For the CDR3, the DNA is TGTGCCACCAGTGATTCTACACTTTGGGGGCCCCAGCATTTT. Its protein is CATSDSTLWGPQHF.

There are a few counts of this clonotype. The CDR3 DNA reads as TGTGCCAGCAGCGGAATGGCCCCCGGGACTGAAGCTTTCTTT. Translated: CASSGMAPGTEAFF. The chain combines TRBV5-4 with TRBJ1-1; D gene ambiguous. Germline V gives CDR1 SGHNT, CDR2 YYREEE (reference sequence). CDR3 length equals 14 residues. V was shortened by 4 bases and J by 5 bases, with 15 bases between the two germline ends.

This clonotype was recorded many times. The chain is built from TRBV4-3 and TRBJ1-5; D might be TRBD1 (6 bases). The germline V gene has CDR1 LGHNA and CDR2 YSLEER. The CDR3 has 15 amino acids. Trimming took 0 bases from V and 4 from J, leaving 10 bases between them. The CDR3, as DNA: TGCGCCAGCAGCCAAGATGGACAGCCTAATCAGCCCCAGCATTTT. Translated: CASSQDGQPNQPQHF.

The J gene is TRBJ1-4, the V gene TRBV7-2; 9 bases map to TRBD1. This CDR3 contains 16 residues. Per germline, CDR1 SGHTA and CDR2 FQGNSA. The J segment lost 6 bases and the V segment lost 5 bases, leaving 10 bases of the junction unmatched. The DNA of the CDR3 is TGTGCCAGCAGCCAATTCGACAGGGGGATTGATGAAAAACTGTTTTTT. This sequence encodes CASSQFDRGIDEKLFF. The complete variable domain, with remaining parts taken from reference TRBV7-2 and TRBJ1-4, reads GAGVSQSPSNKVTEKGKDVELRCDPISGHTALYWYRQSLGQGLEFLIYFQGNSAPDKSGLPSDRFSAERTGGSVSTLTIQRTQQEDSAVYLCASSQFDRGIDEKLFFGSGTQLSVL.

This clonotype was observed a handful of times. The CDR3 spells CATNTGVAEKLFF. In DNA form, the CDR3 reads TGTGCCACAAACACAGGGGTGGCTGAAAAACTGTTTTTT. The V and J genes are TRBV19 and TRBJ1-4, with 7 nucleotides matching TRBD1. This CDR3 is 13 amino acids long. V was clipped by 10 bases and J by 7 bases; unmatched bases: 9. Per germline, CDR1 LNHDA and CDR2 SQIVND (reference sequence).

The chain uses TRBV10-2 and TRBJ2-5; D is possibly TRBD2 (5 bases). CDR1 and CDR2 from the germline V gene are WSHSY and SAAADI. The CDR3 has 14 amino acids. V gave up 0 bases and J gave up 2 bases, with 7 bases separating them. The CDR3 spells CASSESREQETQYF. CDR3 DNA: TGCGCCAGCAGTGAGTCCCGGGAACAAGAGACCCAGTACTTC.

This rearrangement joins TRBV29-1 to TRBJ1-1; D is undetermined. V was cut by 8 bases and J by 4 bases, with 11 bases left in between. This CDR3 has 11 amino acids. CDR1 is SQVTM, CDR2 ANQGSEA, per germline. For the CDR3, the DNA is TGCAGCTTAATTGGTTCCACTGAAGCTTTCTTT. It encodes CSLIGSTEAFF.

This clonotype was counted many times. This sequence joins TRBV7-8 and TRBJ1-3; tentative D call: TRBD1 (6 bases). In germline, CDR1 is SGHVS, CDR2 FQNEAQ. V lost 5 bases and J lost 2, with 10 bases in between. The CDR3 length is 14 residues. CDR3 DNA sequence: TGTGCCAGCAGCCTTGGACAGCCTGGAAACACCATATATTTT. Its translation: CASSLGQPGNTIYF.